This T cell receptor beta chain comes out of a study of post-analysis software for immune sequencing data. Findings and limits, study-wide: Among roughly five TRBV segments more frequent in patients than controls were TRBV5-6, TRBV5-1 and TRBV20-1.

Only a few counts were recorded for this clonotype. Its antigen is as yet unknown. Carried by the TCR beta cDNA libraries were unique molecular identifiers. Out of roughly 0.85 to 11 million T cells, about 500,000 cDNA molecules were generated. TCRdb called the PCR reads again in MiXCR, with one record for every CDR3 protein. There are 740,000 or so distinct CDR3 sequences in the sample; 53% occur only once, and approximately 4.2% lies in the top ten. Germline CDR1 is LNHNV and CDR2 is YYDKDF (reference sequence). After removal of 1 base from V and 6 bases from J, the junction contained 8 bases not matched to a gene. The CDR3 spans 16 residues.

The sequence derives from a girl aged 5-17 years with multiple sclerosis. V is TRBV15 and J is TRBJ2-7; 11 bases agree with TRBD2. The sequencing sample was made of blood. The CDR3 nucleotides are TGTGCCACCAGCAGAGCCTCTCTAGCGGGAGGTGGCGAGCAGTACTTC. Translated: CATSRASLAGGGEQYF.